The rows below give T cell receptor beta chains drawn from one sample of a study of CXCR4 blockade with PD-1 therapy in pancreatic cancer. Their antigens remain unidentified. Sequenced by immunoSEQ multiplex PCR; TCRdb stores in-frame clones only, minus some. The sample totals 38 clones. Sequences were derived from cultured tumor tissue, sampled after approximately 2 days in culture. All receptors come from a human donor with pancreatic ductal adenocarcinoma. The CDR3 runs from the conserved cysteine through the conserved F or W. D genes are given only for firm matches. The size field is filled for only some rows; it gives once, few, many or a size class.

TRBJ2-2 | . | TRBV11-3 | TRBD1 | CASSSQGGANTGELFF | TGTGCCAGCAGCTCACAGGGGGGAGCGAACACCGGGGAGCTGTTTTTT
TRBJ2-3 | . | TRBV6-8 | . | CASSGGSDTQYF | TGTGCCAGCAGTGGTGGGTCAGATACGCAGTATTTT
TRBJ2-5 | few | TRBV11-3 | . | CASSLGTDWEETQYF | TGTGCCAGCAGCCTAGGGACGGACTGGGAAGAGACCCAGTACTTC
TRBJ1-4 | . | TRBV29-1 | . | CSARIQGHEKLFF | TGCAGCGCCCGAATCCAGGGGCACGAAAAACTGTTTTTT
TRBJ2-5 | . | TRBV18 | . | CASSPPVGGEKTQYF | TGTGCCAGCTCACCACCGGTGGGGGGCGAGAAGACCCAGTACTTC
TRBJ1-1 | . | TRBV30 | . | CAWDRTQGNTEAFF | TGTGCCTGGGATCGGACCCAGGGGAACACTGAAGCTTTCTTT
TRBJ2-7 | . | TRBV30 | . | CAWSVLRKGGHEQYF | TGTGCCTGGAGTGTACTAAGGAAGGGTGGGCACGAGCAGTACTTC
TRBJ1-4 | few | TRBV19 | . | CASSISWGLNEKLFF | TGTGCCAGTAGTATTTCGTGGGGCCTTAATGAAAAACTGTTTTTT
TRBJ1-1 | few | TRBV19 | TRBD1 | CATRGGGASGNTEAFF | TGTGCCACCAGAGGAGGGGGCGCCTCCGGGAACACTGAAGCTTTCTTT
TRBJ2-1 | . | TRBV19 | . | CASSIGPLEHNEQFF | TGTGCCAGTAGTATAGGCCCTTTGGAGCACAATGAGCAGTTCTTC
TRBJ2-5 | once | TRBV19 | . | CASSIYQGRGTQYF | TGTGCCAGTAGTATTTACCAGGGAAGGGGGACCCAGTACTTC
TRBJ2-5 | . | TRBV11-3 | TRBD2 | CASSYFPELAVPIKETQYF | TGTGCCAGCAGCTACTTCCCCGAACTAGCGGTACCTATAAAAGAGACCCAGTACTTC
TRBJ1-1 | . | TRBV11-3 | . | CASSLDLTGNTEAFF | TGTGCCAGCAGCTTAGATCTTACAGGGAACACTGAAGCTTTCTTT
TRBJ2-1 | . | TRBV6-7 | TRBD1 | CASTGTGSYNEQFF | TGTGCCAGCACTGGGACAGGGTCTTACAATGAGCAGTTCTTC
TRBJ1-1 | . | TRBV23-1 | . | CASSLDTGQLNTEAFF | TGCGCCAGCAGCTTGGATACGGGCCAGCTGAACACTGAAGCTTTCTTT
TRBJ2-5 | . | TRBV19 | . | CASSRLEGETQYF | TGTGCCAGTAGTAGACTAGAAGGAGAGACCCAGTACTTC
TRBJ2-7 | . | TRBV19 | TRBD1 | CASKGQGDSYEQYF | TGTGCCAGTAAGGGACAGGGGGACTCCTACGAGCAGTACTTC
TRBJ2-7 | once | TRBV15 | . | CATSRGEQLRYEQYF | TGTGCCACCAGCAGAGGGGAACAGCTCCGCTACGAGCAGTACTTC
TRBJ1-4 | few | TRBV6-8 | . | CASSDCPSLLVDNEKLFF | TGTGCCAGCAGTGACTGTCCAAGTCTCCTAGTCGACAATGAAAAACTGTTTTTT
TRBJ2-1 | . | TRBV11-1 | TRBD2 | CASSFGLAGYNEQFF | TGTGCCAGCAGCTTTGGACTAGCGGGGTACAATGAGCAGTTCTTC
TRBJ1-5 | . | TRBV19 | . | CASRHYSNQPQHF | TGTGCCAGTAGGCACTATAGCAATCAGCCCCAGCATTTT